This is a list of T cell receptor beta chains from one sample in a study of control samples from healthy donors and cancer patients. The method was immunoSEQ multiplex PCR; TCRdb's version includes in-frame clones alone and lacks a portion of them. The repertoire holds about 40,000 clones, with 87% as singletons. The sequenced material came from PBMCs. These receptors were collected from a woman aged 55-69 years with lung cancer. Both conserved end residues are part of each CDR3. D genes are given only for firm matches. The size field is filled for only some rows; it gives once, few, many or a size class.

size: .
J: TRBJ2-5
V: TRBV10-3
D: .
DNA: TGTGCCATCAGTGCATACGGTGGGGCGGAGACCCAGTACTTC
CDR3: CAISAYGGAETQYF

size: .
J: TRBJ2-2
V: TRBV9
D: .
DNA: TGTGCCAGCAGCTTCGGAACCGGGGAGCTGTTTTTT
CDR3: CASSFGTGELFF

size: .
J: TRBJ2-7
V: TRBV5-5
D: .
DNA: TGTGCCAGCAGCTCGTCAGGATCCGAGCAGTACTTC
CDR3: CASSSSGSEQYF

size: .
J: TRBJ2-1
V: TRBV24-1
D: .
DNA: TGTGCCACCAGTGATTCGGGCCTTAACAATGAGCAGTTCTTC
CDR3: CATSDSGLNNEQFF

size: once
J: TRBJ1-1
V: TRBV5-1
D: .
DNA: TGCGCCAGCAGCTTGGGAACATTGACTACGAACACTGAAGCTTTCTTT
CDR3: CASSLGTLTTNTEAFF

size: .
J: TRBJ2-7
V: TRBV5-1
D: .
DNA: TGCGCCAGCAGCTTGTATCTCGGGAACGAGCAGTACTTC
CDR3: CASSLYLGNEQYF

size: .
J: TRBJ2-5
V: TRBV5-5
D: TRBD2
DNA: TGTGCCAGCGTTGCTTGGGGGAGGGCCCTTCAAGAGACCCAGTACTTC
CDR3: CASVAWGRALQETQYF

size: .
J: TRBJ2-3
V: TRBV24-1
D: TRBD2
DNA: TGTGCCACCGGGGCTAGCGGGACCACAGATACGCAGTATTTT
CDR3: CATGASGTTDTQYF

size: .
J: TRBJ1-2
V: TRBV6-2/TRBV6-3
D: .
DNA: TGTGCCAGCAGTTACCCCACTTGGGTTTCCAACTATGGCTACACCTTC
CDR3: CASSYPTWVSNYGYTF

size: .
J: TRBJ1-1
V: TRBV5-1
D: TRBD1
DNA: TGCGCCAGCAGCTCGGGACAGCCGAACACTGAAGCTTTCTTT
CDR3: CASSSGQPNTEAFF

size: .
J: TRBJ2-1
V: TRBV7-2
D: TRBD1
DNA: TGTGCCAGCAGCCCGGACAGGGGAAGTGGGGAGCAGTTCTTC
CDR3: CASSPDRGSGEQFF

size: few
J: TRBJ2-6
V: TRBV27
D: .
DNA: TGTGCCAGCAGGGACTTGGGAGCGGGGGCCAACGTCCTGACTTTC
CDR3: CASRDLGAGANVLTF

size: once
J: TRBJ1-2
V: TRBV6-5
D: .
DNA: TGTGCCAGCAGTTATGGTATCGACTATGGCTACACCTTC
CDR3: CASSYGIDYGYTF

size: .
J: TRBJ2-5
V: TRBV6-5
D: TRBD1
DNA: TGTGCCAGCAGTTACGACAGGGGGCGAGAGACCCAGTACTTC
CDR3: CASSYDRGRETQYF

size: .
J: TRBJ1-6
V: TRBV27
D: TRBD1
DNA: TGTGCCAGCAGTTCCTTCCACTATCGGACAGGATATAATTCACCCCTCCACTTT
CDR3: CASSSFHYRTGYNSPLHF

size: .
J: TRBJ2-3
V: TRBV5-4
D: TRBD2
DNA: TGTGCCAGCAGCCCTGGACTAGCGGACGTGGGGGATACGCAGTATTTT
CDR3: CASSPGLADVGDTQYF

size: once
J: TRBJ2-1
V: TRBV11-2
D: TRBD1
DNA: TGTGCCAGCAGCTTACGACAGGGTTCAGGGGTCATCTACAATGAGCAGTTCTTC
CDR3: CASSLRQGSGVIYNEQFF

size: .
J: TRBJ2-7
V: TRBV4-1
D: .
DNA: TGCGCCAGCAGCCCTGCCTGGAGAGGGCGGGATTCTGGCTACGAGCAGTACTTC
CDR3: CASSPAWRGRDSGYEQYF

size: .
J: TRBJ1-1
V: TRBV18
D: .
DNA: TGTGCCAGCTCACCACCTGAAGTGTTAAGGGCTTTCTTT
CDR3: CASSPPEVLRAFF

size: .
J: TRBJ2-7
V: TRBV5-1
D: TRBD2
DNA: TGCGCCAGCAGCCGGACTAGCGGGAATTCCTACGAGCAGTACTTC
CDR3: CASSRTSGNSYEQYF

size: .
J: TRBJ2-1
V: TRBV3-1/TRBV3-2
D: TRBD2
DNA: TGTGCCAGCAGCCAAGATAGGACGGGAGGGCCCAATGAGCAGTTCTTC
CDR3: CASSQDRTGGPNEQFF

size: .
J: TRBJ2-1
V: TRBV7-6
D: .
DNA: TGTGCCAGCAGCCCCCCAAGTACTAGCCACAATGAGCAGTTCTTC
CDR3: CASSPPSTSHNEQFF

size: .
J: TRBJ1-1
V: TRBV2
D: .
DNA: TGTGCCACTATCGGCATAAGGGAGAACACTGAAGCTTTCTTT
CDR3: CATIGIRENTEAFF

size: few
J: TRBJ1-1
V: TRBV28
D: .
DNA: TGTGCCGCGACAGACCGGAACACTGAAGCTTTCTTT
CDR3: CAATDRNTEAFF

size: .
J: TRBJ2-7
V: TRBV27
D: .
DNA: TGTGCCAGCAGCCCCTTTATTCCCCAGGGGAGCTACGAGCAGTACTTC
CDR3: CASSPFIPQGSYEQYF

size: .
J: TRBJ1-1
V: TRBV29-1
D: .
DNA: TGCAGCGTTGATCTTGGGTTAGGGGCGATGAACACTGAAGCTTTCTTT
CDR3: CSVDLGLGAMNTEAFF

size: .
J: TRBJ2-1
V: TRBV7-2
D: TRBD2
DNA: TGTGCCAGCAGCTTAGGTCGCGGGGGAGGAGGGGTAAATGAGCAGTTCTTC
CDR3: CASSLGRGGGGVNEQFF

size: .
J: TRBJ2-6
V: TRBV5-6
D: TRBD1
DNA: TGTGCCAGCAGCATCCGGGACAGGGTTGCATCTGGGGCCAACGTCCTGACTTTC
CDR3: CASSIRDRVASGANVLTF

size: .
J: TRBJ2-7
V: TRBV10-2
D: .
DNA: TGCGCCAGCAGCGAATCCCTAGAGCAGTACTTC
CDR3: CASSESLEQYF

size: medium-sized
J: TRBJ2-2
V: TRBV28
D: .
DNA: TGTGCCAGCAGTTTATCCCCTGGGGGAGTGGGGTACACCGGGGAGCTGTTTTTT
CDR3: CASSLSPGGVGYTGELFF

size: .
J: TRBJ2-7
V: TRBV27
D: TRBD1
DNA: TGTGCCAGCAGTCACCCGGGGACAGGCGATTACGAGCAGTACTTC
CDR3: CASSHPGTGDYEQYF

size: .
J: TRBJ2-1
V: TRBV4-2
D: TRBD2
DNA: TGTGCCAGCAGCCAAGGTAGTGCGGGAGACAATGAGCAGTTCTTC
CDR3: CASSQGSAGDNEQFF

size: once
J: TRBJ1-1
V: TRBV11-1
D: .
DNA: TGTGCCAGCAGCCAGACCGGGACATTGAACACTGAAGCTTTCTTT
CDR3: CASSQTGTLNTEAFF

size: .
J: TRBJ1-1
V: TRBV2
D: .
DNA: TGTGCCAGCAGTTACGCGGGAGAGGGAGAGTCTTTCTTT
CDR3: CASSYAGEGESFF

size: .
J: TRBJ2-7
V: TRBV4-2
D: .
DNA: TGTGCCAGCAGCCAGAGCGGACCTACCTACGAGCAGTACTTC
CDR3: CASSQSGPTYEQYF

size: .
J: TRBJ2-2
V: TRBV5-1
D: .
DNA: TGCGCCAGCAGCCCTAAACCCGACAGCGAAAACACCGGGGAGCTGTTTTTT
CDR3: CASSPKPDSENTGELFF

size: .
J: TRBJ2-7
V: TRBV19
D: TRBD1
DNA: TGTGCCAGTAGTATGGGGACAGAAGCCTACGAGCAGTACTTC
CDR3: CASSMGTEAYEQYF

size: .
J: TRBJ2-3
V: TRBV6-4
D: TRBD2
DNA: TGTGCCAGCAGTGAAGCGGGAGGATCCACAGATACGCAGTATTTT
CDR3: CASSEAGGSTDTQYF

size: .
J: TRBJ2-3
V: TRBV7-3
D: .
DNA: TGTGCCAGCAGCACAAACGGGGGAGTATCAGATACGCAGTATTTT
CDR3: CASSTNGGVSDTQYF

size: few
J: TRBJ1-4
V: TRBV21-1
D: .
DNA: TGTGCCAGCTCGATTATTAACAGGGCAACTAATGAAAAACTGTTTTTT
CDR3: CASSIINRATNEKLFF

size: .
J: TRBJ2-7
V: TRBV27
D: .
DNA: TGTGCCAGCAGCTCTGGGTGGGAGCAGTACTTC
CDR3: CASSSGWEQYF

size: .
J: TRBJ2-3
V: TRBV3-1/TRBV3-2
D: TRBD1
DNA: TGTGCCAGCAGCCTCGGACAGGGGGCCCCCACAGATACGCAGTATTTT
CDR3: CASSLGQGAPTDTQYF